Included here is one T cell receptor beta chain sequence, with context. The sample comes from a study of blood T cell repertoires in COVID-19. Study-wide background: Some COVID-19 samples were acute and others convalescent; all came from the United States, Italy and Spain. Sources were T cells, B-cell-depleted T cells, or PBMCs; the material itself was cDNA or gDNA.

In the original analysis: Nucleated cell number was recorded as an estimate derived from reference gene primer amplification. Using immunoSEQ multiplex PCR, the repertoire was profiled, and TCRdb retains in-frame clones only, with some absent. For V, J and clone size, that table is used; D and trimming come from the DNA. This table has 250,000 to 300,000 clones, around 90% appearing once. This clonotype was sampled from a woman in her forties or fifties who had recovered from COVID-19. Material for sequencing was peripheral blood.

The CDR3 sequence: CASSEQGSYNSPLHF. CDR3 in DNA: TGTGCCAGCAGTGAACAGGGATCCTATAATTCACCCCTCCACTTT. The chain carries TRBV2 and TRBJ1-6; a weak D match, TRBD1 (5 bases). Germline CDR1 SNHLY, CDR2 FYNNEI. This CDR3 region has 15 residues. V was cut by 2 bases and J by 1 base, with 6 bases left in between.